One sample yielded the 5 T cell receptor beta chains listed below, sequenced in a study of blood T cells in healthy people across ages. A second PCR, run for roughly 7 to 12 cycles, used a sample-barcoded 5' primer plus a J-beta primer mix. TCRdb called the 5' RACE reads again in MiXCR, with one record for every CDR3 protein. The data hold around 800,000 distinct CDR3 sequences, with 35% to 60% observed a single time. The sample taken for sequencing was blood. The receptors derive from an elderly man in good health.

The CDR3 protein is CASSLDPYVGTGELFF. The CDR3 region has the DNA TGTGCCAGCAGCTTGGATCCATACGTGGGGACCGGGGAGCTGTTTTTT. V is TRBV5-5 and J is TRBJ2-2; D gene unclear. V was shortened by 0 bases and J by 5 bases, with 14 bases between the two germline ends. This CDR3 has 16 residues. Germline V gene lookup returns CDR1 SGHKS and CDR2 YYEKEE (reference sequence).

The rearrangement links TRBV7-2 to TRBJ1-1; 7 bases fit TRBD1. In germline, CDR1 is SGHTA, CDR2 FQGNSA. Trimming removed 5 bases from V and 5 bases from J; junction bases left unmatched: 8. The CDR3 has 14 amino acids. CDR3 sequence reads: CASSPGGVQTEAFF. The CDR3 DNA reads TGTGCCAGCAGCCCAGGGGGGGTACAAACTGAAGCTTTCTTT.

J is TRBJ2-7 and V is TRBV28; D might be TRBD2 (7 bases). Germline V CDR1 and CDR2: MDHEN, SYDVKM. The V end lost 3 bases, the J end lost 1 base, and 13 bases lay between the germline ends. The CDR3 loop spans 15 amino acids. The CDR3 protein is CASSFRGASSYEQYF. In nucleotides, the CDR3 is TGTGCCAGCAGTTTCCGGGGGGCCTCTTCCTACGAGCAGTACTTC. Filled out from reference TRBV28 and TRBJ2-7, the complete variable domain reads DVKVTQSSRYLVKRTGEKVFLECVQDMDHENMFWYRQDPGLGLRLIYFSYDVKMKEKGDIPEGYSVSREKKERFSLILESASTNQTSMYLCASSFRGASSYEQYFGPGTRLTVT.

V and J are TRBV20-1 and TRBJ2-5; 13 nucleotides align to TRBD2. The J call may be incorrect, as the DNA end agrees better with TRBJ2-7. Germline V gives CDR1 DFQATT, CDR2 SNEGSKA (reference sequence). The CDR3 sequence is 20 residues long. CDR3 sequence reads: CSANRGHWTSGSPSWYEQYF. The CDR3 DNA follows: TGCAGTGCTAACAGGGGGCATTGGACTAGCGGGAGCCCCTCCTGGTACGAGCAGTACTTC.

This clonotype was observed many times. The rearrangement uses TRBV11-2 and TRBJ2-1; maybe TRBD1 (6 bases). The J call is doubtful: the DNA matches TRBJ2-7 better. CDR3 length equals 15 residues. Germline lookup yields CDR1 SGHAT and CDR2 FQNNGV. Here the CDR3 DNA reads TGTGCCAGCAGCTTAGAGACAGGCTCCTACAATGAGCAGTACTTC. This sequence encodes CASSLETGSYNEQYF.